The 20 T cell receptor beta chains presented below share a single source sample, sequenced in a study of CD8 T cells in ankylosing spondylitis. TCRdb passed the 5' RACE reads through MiXCR, listing each CDR3 protein once. The table shows 150,000 or so distinct CDR3 sequences, with about 18% occurring only once. Sequenced material: blood, either unsorted or a sorted T cell fraction (not recorded which). The receptors were sampled from a male donor with ankylosing spondylitis or in good health (not recorded which).

Concerning this clonotype itself: A junction end diverges from the germline sequence, so it may reflect a read error. The V and J genes are TRBV7-2 and TRBJ1-1; no firm D call. This CDR3 is built from 14 residues. Germline-derived CDR1 and CDR2 are SGHTA and FQGNSA. The CDR3 DNA reads TGTGCCAGCGGCTTAGTCAGTTTGAACACTGAAGCTTTCTTT. Amino acids: CASGLVSLNTEAFF.

This chain joins TRBV10-1 and TRBJ2-3; D ambiguous. CDR3 length equals 13 residues. Trimming removed 4 bases at V and 2 bases at J, with 7 bases between. Germline CDR1 WNHNN, CDR2 SYGVQD (reference sequence). DNA for the CDR3: TGCGCCAGCAGTGTAATGGACACAGATACGCAGTATTTT. Translation: CASSVMDTDTQYF.

This clonotype was counted between two and nine times. The chain links TRBV28 to TRBJ2-5, with D possibly TRBD1 on 5 matching bases. This CDR3 spans 14 amino acids. V lost 4 bases, J lost 4 bases, and 13 bases lay in between. CDR1 is MDHEN, CDR2 SYDVKM, per germline. CDR3 coding DNA: TGTGCCAGCAGTTCCTACTTAAGGGGAGAGACCCAGTACTTC. Translating it yields CASSSYLRGETQYF.

This clonotype was seen repeatedly, ten times or more. This rearrangement joins TRBV4-1 to TRBJ2-4; 8 bases are shared with TRBD1. The CDR3 spans 18 residues. The germline gives CDR1 MGHRA, CDR2 YSYEKL. The V and J ends lost 0 bases and 0 bases, in that order; junction bases with no gene match: 7. The CDR3 region is CASSQEDRVFLAKNIQYF. The CDR3 nucleotides read TGCGCCAGCAGCCAAGAGGACAGGGTATTCCTAGCCAAAAACATTCAGTACTTC.

V and J are TRBV6-2 or TRBV6-3 and TRBJ2-2, with TRBD2 matching 11 bases. CDR1 and CDR2 (germline): MNHEY, SVGEGT. The length of the CDR3 is 19 residues. Unmatched junction bases numbered 12, after V lost 2 bases and J lost 4 bases. The CDR3 sequence is CASSYPGTSGSGFTGELFF. The CDR3 bases are TGTGCCAGCAGTTACCCAGGAACTAGCGGGAGCGGTTTCACCGGGGAGCTGTTTTTT.

This clonotype was counted at least ten times. The chain employs TRBV6-5 and TRBJ1-5; 11 bases match TRBD1. CDR1 and CDR2 (germline): MNHEY, SVGAGI. The ends lost 2 bases at V and 8 bases at J; junction bases unmatched: 5. The CDR3 runs to 15 residues. CDR3 sequence: CASSYRDRGKEPQHF. CDR3 nucleotide sequence: TGTGCCAGCAGTTACCGGGACAGGGGGAAGGAGCCCCAGCATTTT.

This clonotype has ten or more counts. The rearrangement uses TRBV5-1 and TRBJ2-7; 14 bases are shared with TRBD2. The length of the CDR3 is 19 residues. The V gene's germline CDR1 is SGHRS and CDR2 YFSETQ. Unmatched junction bases numbered 14, after V lost 4 bases and J lost 2 bases. The CDR3: CASSLGLAGGTGEPYEQYF. The CDR3 DNA is TGCGCCAGCAGCCTTGGACTAGCGGGAGGAACTGGGGAGCCCTACGAGCAGTACTTC.

This clonotype was counted at least ten times. The V and J genes are TRBV10-3 and TRBJ2-2, with 8 bases lining up with TRBD1. Germline V lookup: CDR1 ENHRY, CDR2 SYGVKD. This CDR3 has 14 residues. Trimming cost V 6 bases and J 4 bases; bases outside gene matches: 4. CDR3 sequence: CAIRGDRGTGELFF. Written as DNA, the CDR3 is TGTGCCATCAGGGGTGACAGGGGCACCGGGGAGCTGTTTTTT.

This clonotype was counted a few times. The chain recombines TRBV20-1 with TRBJ2-2; D is unresolved. Germline assignment: CDR1 DFQATT and CDR2 SNEGSKA (reference sequence). CDR3 length: 18 residues. The V gene lost 0 bases and the J gene lost 0 bases, with 17 bases spanning the gap. The CDR3 bases are TGCAGTGCTAGAGACCCCGCTGCGGTTTCCGCGAACACCGGGGAGCTGTTTTTT. It encodes CSARDPAAVSANTGELFF.

The chain combines TRBV6-2 or TRBV6-3 with TRBJ2-2, with 10 bases identical to TRBD2. The CDR3 is made up of 18 amino acids. Per germline, CDR1 MNHEY and CDR2 SVGEGT. Trimming removed 1 base from V and 3 bases from J; junction bases left unmatched: 8. CDR3 protein: CASSYWRAGGPDTGELFF. CDR3 sequence (DNA): TGTGCCAGCAGTTACTGGAGAGCGGGAGGGCCTGACACCGGGGAGCTGTTTTTT.

This clonotype was seen many times. The rearrangement uses TRBV5-1 and TRBJ1-2; D gene uncertain. The V and J ends lost 1 base and 4 bases respectively, with 8 bases between them. The CDR3 contains 13 residues. CDR1 and CDR2 (germline): SGHRS, YFSETQ. CDR3 nucleotide sequence: TGCGCCAGCAGCTTGCCCGAGGGCTATGGCTACACCTTC. Translation gives CASSLPEGYGYTF.

This clonotype was observed a single time. This CDR3 reads CASSLWPGPNTEAFF. The CDR3, as DNA: TGCGCCAGCAGCTTGTGGCCGGGACCGAACACTGAAGCTTTCTTT. The chain couples TRBV5-1 to TRBJ1-1; D may be TRBD1 (5 bases). Trimming removed 1 base at V and 1 base at J, with 11 bases between. Germline lookup yields CDR1 SGHRS and CDR2 YFSETQ. This CDR3 spans 15 amino acids.

V gene TRBV30 combines with J gene TRBJ2-1; TRBD1 agrees at 9 bases. CDR1 GTSNPN and CDR2 SVGIG come from the germline V gene (reference sequence). CDR3 length: 12 amino acids. V lost 3 bases to trimming and J lost 9 bases; unmatched junction nucleotides: 3. The CDR3 reads CAWSLQGAEQFF. The CDR3 DNA follows: TGTGCCTGGAGCCTACAGGGGGCTGAGCAGTTCTTC.

This clonotype has only a few counts. The rearrangement links TRBV6-1 to TRBJ2-5, with 7 bases matching TRBD1. Trimming cost V 7 bases and J 1 base; bases outside gene matches: 12. The CDR3 is 16 residues long. Per germline, CDR1 MNHNS and CDR2 SASEGT. CDR3 in amino acids: CASKQTGIGFQETQYF. As DNA, the CDR3 is TGTGCCAGCAAACAGACAGGGATCGGTTTCCAAGAGACCCAGTACTTC.

This clonotype was picked up a small number of times. This sequence joins TRBV25-1 and TRBJ2-1; 9 positions match TRBD1. CDR1 and CDR2 (germline): MGHDK, SYGVNS. CDR3 size: 14 residues. Trimming removed 7 bases from V and 0 bases from J; junction bases left unmatched: 1. Here the CDR3 reads CASKTGGSYNEQFF. The CDR3 DNA reads as TGTGCCAGCAAGACAGGGGGCTCCTACAATGAGCAGTTCTTC. Variable domain in full (rest from reference TRBV25-1 and TRBJ2-1): EADIYQTPRYLVIGTGKKITLECSQTMGHDKMYWYQQDPGMELHLIHYSYGVNSTEKGDLSSESTVSRIRTEHFPLTLESARPSHTSQYLCASKTGGSYNEQFFGPGTRLTVL.

V and J are TRBV7-3 and TRBJ1-2; perhaps TRBD1 as D (5 bases). Trimming removed 1 base from V and 2 bases from J, with 8 bases in between. Germline V gene sequence: CDR1 SGHTA, CDR2 FQGTGA. The CDR3 runs 14 residues. The CDR3 DNA sequence: TGTGCCAGCAGCTTAAGTTCAGGGAACTATGGCTACACCTTC. Its translation is CASSLSSGNYGYTF.

The chain joins TRBV7-8 to TRBJ1-3; D is uncertain. The CDR3 is 14 amino acids. The germline V gene encodes CDR1 SGHVS and CDR2 FQNEAQ. V was trimmed by 1 base and J by 0 bases, leaving 4 bases between them. CDR3 amino acids: CASSLENSGNTIYF. DNA for the CDR3: TGTGCCAGCAGCTTAGAGAACTCTGGAAACACCATATATTTT. The full variable domain, in which reference TRBV7-8 and TRBJ1-3 provide the parts outside the CDR3, is GAGVSQSPRYKVAKRGQDVALRCDPISGHVSLFWYQQALGQGPEFLTYFQNEAQLDKSGLPSDRFFAERPEGSVSTLKIQRTQQEDSAVYLCASSLENSGNTIYFGEGSWLTVV.

This clonotype was seen only a few times. The chain carries TRBV12-3 or TRBV12-4 and TRBJ1-4, with TRBD1 matching 8 bases. The CDR3 contains 16 residues. J lost 8 bases, V lost 1 base, and 9 bases had no gene match. In nucleotides, the CDR3 is TGTGCCAGCAGTTTAGACGGTGCAGGGGGCGGAGAAAAACTGTTTTTT. This encodes CASSLDGAGGGEKLFF.

The chain joins TRBV5-1 to TRBJ2-3, with 7 bases that match TRBD2. The CDR3 covers 18 residues. With 0 bases clipped from V and 1 base from J, the junction kept 11 bases outside the gene matches. Germline CDR1 SGHRS, CDR2 YFSETQ. CDR3 in amino acids: CASSLAPRTRAGTDTQYF. CDR3 nucleotide sequence: TGCGCCAGCAGCTTGGCACCGCGGACTAGGGCTGGCACAGATACGCAGTATTTT.

J is TRBJ1-2 and V is TRBV28; D unresolved. Trimming left V 1 base short and J 4 bases short, with 10 bases between. The CDR3 is 14 amino acids. The germline V gene encodes CDR1 MDHEN and CDR2 SYDVKM. The CDR3 sequence: CASSLLVGSYGYTF. Written as DNA, the CDR3 is TGTGCCAGCAGTTTATTAGTGGGGAGCTATGGCTACACCTTC.